This T cell receptor (beta chain) was sequenced for a study of cytomegalovirus exposure and HLA in healthy donors. Whole-study findings and limits: Data from an earlier analysis indicated that most TCR beta V segments were productive either about 87% or about 30% of the time. Of the V segments, some could not be distinguished, including TRBV6-2 and TRBV6-3, and were excluded.

Whereas donors were nominally healthy upon sampling, unrecorded immune exposures were probable. With 4 bases clipped from V and 0 bases from J, the junction kept 0 bases outside the gene matches. CDR1 is SGHNT and CDR2 is YENEEA in the germline V gene. The CDR3 covers 15 residues. To note about this clone: The antigen is unknown.

The study ran its PCR with 60 Vbeta and 13 Jbeta primers. Assay used: immunoSEQ multiplex PCR; TCRdb lists only in-frame clones, some missing. The sample has some 120,000 clones, 75% to 85% seen once. This sequence originates from a man aged 35 to 55 in good health and CMV-seronegative. The specimen sequenced was PBMCs. This chain connects TRBV11-3 to TRBJ2-1, with TRBD2 matching over 10 bases. The CDR3 DNA is TGTGCCAGCAGCTCTAGCGGGAGCTCCTACAATGAGCAGTTCTTC. Translating gives CASSSSGSSYNEQFF.